The source of this T cell receptor (beta chain) is a study of radiotherapy plus CTLA-4 blockade in lung cancer. Overall study: Objective responses occurred in around 18% of patients; about 31% had disease control.

This clone was counted a few times. Its antigen is as yet unknown. Whole-study findings and limits: Early blood T cell clone dynamics, with interferon-beta, were reported to best predict response.

Repertoires were generated with immunoSEQ multiplex PCR, while TCRdb's copy carries only in-frame clones and drops some. The sample includes approximately 90,000 clones, roughly 85% of them seen just once. This sequence originates from a human donor with non-small cell lung cancer who had stable disease on radiotherapy plus ipilimumab. Sequencing used peripheral blood, obtained from a patient treated with radiotherapy plus ipilimumab.

CDR3 sequence: CASSPPGHNYGYTF. Written as DNA, the CDR3 is TGTGCCAGCAGCCCCCCGGGACACAACTATGGCTACACCTTC. The chain combines TRBV7-2 with TRBJ1-2; D is possibly TRBD1 (6 bases). With 5 bases removed from V and 2 bases from J, the gap between germline ends came to 12 bases. The CDR3 sequence is 14 residues long. The germline V gene has CDR1 SGHTA and CDR2 FQGNSA.